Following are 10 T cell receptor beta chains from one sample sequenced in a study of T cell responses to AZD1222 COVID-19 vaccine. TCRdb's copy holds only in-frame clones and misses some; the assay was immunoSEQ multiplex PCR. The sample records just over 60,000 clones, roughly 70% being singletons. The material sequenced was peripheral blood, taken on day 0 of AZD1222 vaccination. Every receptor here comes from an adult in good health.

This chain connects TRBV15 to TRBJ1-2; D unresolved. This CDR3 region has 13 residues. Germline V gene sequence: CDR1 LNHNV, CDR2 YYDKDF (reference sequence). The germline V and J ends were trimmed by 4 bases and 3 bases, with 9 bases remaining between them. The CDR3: CATSKDSDYGYTF. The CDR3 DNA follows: TGTGCCACCAGCAAGGACTCAGACTATGGCTACACCTTC.

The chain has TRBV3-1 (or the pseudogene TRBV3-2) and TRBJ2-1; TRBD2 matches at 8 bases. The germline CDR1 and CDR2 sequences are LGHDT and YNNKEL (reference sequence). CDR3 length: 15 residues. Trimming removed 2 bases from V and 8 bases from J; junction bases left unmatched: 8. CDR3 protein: CASSQPGLEIYEQFF. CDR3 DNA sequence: TGTGCCAGCAGCCAACCGGGACTAGAAATCTATGAGCAGTTCTTC.

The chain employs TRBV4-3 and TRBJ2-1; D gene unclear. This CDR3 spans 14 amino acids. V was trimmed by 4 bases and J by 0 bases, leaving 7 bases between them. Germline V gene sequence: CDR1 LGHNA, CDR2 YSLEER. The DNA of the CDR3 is TGCGCCAGCAGCCCACACAGCTCCTACAATGAGCAGTTCTTC. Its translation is CASSPHSSYNEQFF.

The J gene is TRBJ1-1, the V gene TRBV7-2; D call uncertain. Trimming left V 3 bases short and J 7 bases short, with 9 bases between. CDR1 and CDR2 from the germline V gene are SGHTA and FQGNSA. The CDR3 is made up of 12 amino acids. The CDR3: CASSLDGREAFF. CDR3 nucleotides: TGTGCCAGCAGCTTGGACGGACGTGAAGCTTTCTTT.

The CDR3 reads CASSLDRGYSYEQYF. The CDR3 DNA sequence: TGTGCCAGCAGCTTAGACAGGGGATATTCCTACGAGCAGTACTTC. The chain is built from TRBV7-2 and TRBJ2-7; 7 nucleotides match TRBD1. The CDR3 length is 15 residues. Germline assignment: CDR1 SGHTA and CDR2 FQGNSA. J gave up 1 base and V 1 base, and 4 bases lay outside the gene matches.

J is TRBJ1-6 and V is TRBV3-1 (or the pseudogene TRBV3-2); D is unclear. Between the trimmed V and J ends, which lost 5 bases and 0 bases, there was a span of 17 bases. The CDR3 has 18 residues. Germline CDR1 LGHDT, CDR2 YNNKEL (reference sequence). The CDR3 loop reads CASSSRAGPSSYNSPLHF. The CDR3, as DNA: TGTGCCAGCAGCTCTCGAGCAGGACCCAGCTCCTATAATTCACCCCTCCACTTT.

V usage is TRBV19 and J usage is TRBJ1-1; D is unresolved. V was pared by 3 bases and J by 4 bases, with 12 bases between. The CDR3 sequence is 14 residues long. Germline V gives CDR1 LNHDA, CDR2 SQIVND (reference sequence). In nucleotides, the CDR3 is TGTGCCAGTAGTATGGCTTGGGCGGGCACTGAAGCTTTCTTT. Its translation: CASSMAWAGTEAFF.

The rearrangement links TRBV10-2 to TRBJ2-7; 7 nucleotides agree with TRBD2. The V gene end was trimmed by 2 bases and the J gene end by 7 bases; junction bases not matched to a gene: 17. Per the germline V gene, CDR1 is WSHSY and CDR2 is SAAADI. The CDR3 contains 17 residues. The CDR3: CASSEGRVSGYTGEQYF. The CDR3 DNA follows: TGCGCCAGCAGTGAGGGGAGGGTTTCGGGATATACTGGAGAGCAGTACTTC.

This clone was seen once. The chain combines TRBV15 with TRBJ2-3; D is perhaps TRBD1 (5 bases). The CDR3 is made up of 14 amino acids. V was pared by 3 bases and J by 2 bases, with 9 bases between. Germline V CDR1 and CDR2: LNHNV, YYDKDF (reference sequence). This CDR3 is CATSRDMSTDTQYF. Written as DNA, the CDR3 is TGTGCCACCAGCAGGGACATGTCCACAGATACGCAGTATTTT.

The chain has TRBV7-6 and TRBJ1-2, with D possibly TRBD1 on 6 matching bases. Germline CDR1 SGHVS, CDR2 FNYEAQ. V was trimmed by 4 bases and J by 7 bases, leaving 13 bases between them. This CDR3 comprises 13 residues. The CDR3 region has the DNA TGTGCCAGCAGCTACCTACAGGGAAGTGGCTACACCTTC. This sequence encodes CASSYLQGSGYTF.